This entry is about one T cell receptor beta chain. The antigen remains unidentified. Different DNA sequences within this sample yield the same CDR3. Generated by immunoSEQ multiplex PCR, the TCRdb table keeps only in-frame clones and is missing some. The table includes around 2,000,000 clones, less than 95% detected once. The record originates from a study of shared clonotypes between healthy human individuals. Overall study findings and caveats: Unshared clonotypes carried lower generation probabilities than those common to all four donors.

Naive CD8 populations comprised CD45RO-negative cells positively selected for CCR7, excluding terminally differentiated effector memory CD45RA+ cells. What was sequenced was naive CD8+ T cells sorted from blood. The TCR originated in a man between 18 and 35 years old in good health.

CDR3 in amino acids: CASSEGASYEQYF. DNA of the CDR3: TGTGCCAGCAGCGAGGGCGCGTCCTACGAGCAGTACTTC. V and J are TRBV25-1 and TRBJ2-7; D perhaps matches TRBD2 (5 bases). CDR3 length: 13 amino acids. Germline assignment: CDR1 MGHDK and CDR2 SYGVNS. V was clipped by 6 bases and J by 1 base, with 10 bases between them.